This entry lists 8 T cell receptor beta chains sequenced from one sample in a study of T cell responses to AZD1222 COVID-19 vaccine. Profiled with immunoSEQ multiplex PCR; TCRdb holds only in-frame clones, not every one. Of some 110,000 clones listed, 90% to 95% are singletons. This specimen was peripheral blood, taken on day 0 of AZD1222 vaccination. The receptors were gathered from an adult in good health.

This clone has just one count. This chain links TRBV6-6 with TRBJ1-4; 7 bases line up with TRBD1. The CDR3 runs to 15 residues. V dropped 6 bases and J dropped 5; count of bases not matched to a gene: 9. Germline loops: CDR1 MNHNY, CDR2 SVGAGI (reference sequence). The DNA for the CDR3 is TGTGCCAGCAGCCAACAGGGGATGGAAAATGAAAAACTGTTTTTT. This encodes CASSQQGMENEKLFF.

V usage is TRBV27 and J usage is TRBJ2-1; 8 nucleotides line up with TRBD2. Trimming took 3 bases from V and 2 from J; bases not matched to a gene: 9. The CDR3 is made up of 17 amino acids. Germline CDR1 is MNHEY and CDR2 is SMNVEV (reference sequence). The CDR3 region is CASSFEGSGRPYNEQFF. The CDR3 DNA reads as TGTGCCAGCAGTTTTGAGGGAAGCGGGAGACCCTACAATGAGCAGTTCTTC.

This chain joins TRBV3-1 (or the pseudogene TRBV3-2) and TRBJ1-5, with D uncertain. In germline, CDR1 is LGHDT, CDR2 YNNKEL (reference sequence). The V end was cut by 1 base, the J end by 10 bases, with 5 bases between. This CDR3 contains 11 residues. CDR3 amino acids: CASSQGGPQHF. The CDR3 region has the DNA TGTGCCAGCAGCCAAGGAGGTCCCCAGCATTTT.

This clone was detected once. This chain links TRBV28 with TRBJ1-2; D is possibly TRBD1 (5 bases). The CDR3 loop spans 13 amino acids. Germline V gene data show CDR1 as MDHEN and CDR2 as SYDVKM. The V end lost 6 bases, the J end lost 8 bases, and 16 bases lay between the germline ends. CDR3 coding DNA: TGTGCCAGCAGATCGACCGGGACCCAGGGCTACACCTTC. Translated: CASRSTGTQGYTF.

The rearrangement uses TRBV28 and TRBJ1-4; 7 nucleotides match TRBD1. V lost 3 bases to trimming and J lost 8 bases; unmatched junction nucleotides: 6. This CDR3 is 14 amino acids long. Germline CDR1 and CDR2: MDHEN and SYDVKM. The CDR3 here is CASSLRQGREKLFF. For the CDR3, the DNA is TGTGCCAGCAGTTTGCGACAGGGTCGGGAAAAACTGTTTTTT.

V and J are TRBV4-1 and TRBJ1-2; TRBD1 aligns across 10 bases. Germline V gene lookup returns CDR1 MGHRA and CDR2 YSYEKL. The CDR3 has 20 residues. The junction had 18 bases not matched to a gene; V was cut back by 4 bases and J by 1 base. Here the CDR3 DNA reads TGCGCCAGCAGCCTAAACCAAGGTTGGGACAGGGGCCAAATTAACTATGGCTACACCTTC. It translates to CASSLNQGWDRGQINYGYTF.

The CDR3 sequence is CASSRLADPRDTQYF. As DNA, the CDR3 is TGTGCCAGCAGCCGACTAGCGGACCCTAGGGATACGCAGTATTTT. This chain connects TRBV7-9 to TRBJ2-3, with 9 positions matching TRBD2. The CDR3 totals 15 residues. From germline, CDR1 is SEHNR and CDR2 FQNEAQ (reference sequence). V lost 5 bases to trimming and J lost 6 bases; unmatched junction nucleotides: 9.

The gene calls are TRBV11-2 and TRBJ2-3; tentatively, D is TRBD2 (6 bases). The V end was cut by 8 bases, the J end by 2 bases, with 17 bases between. This CDR3 is 15 amino acids long. Germline V CDR1 and CDR2: SGHAT, FQNNGV. This CDR3 is CASGGGSGHTDTQYF. DNA for the CDR3: TGTGCCAGCGGCGGTGGTAGCGGTCACACAGATACGCAGTATTTT.